The T cell receptor (beta chain) under discussion was sequenced for a study of cytomegalovirus exposure and HLA in healthy donors. PCR was performed using 60 Vbeta and 13 Jbeta primers. Repertoires were generated with immunoSEQ multiplex PCR, while TCRdb's copy carries only in-frame clones and drops some. The table records about 130,000 clones, about 76% of them present only once. Study-level points and caveats: For TCR beta chains, V- and J-gene trimming was later linked to a missense DCLRE1C variant. It was likely that a cluster of highly shared sequence variants was a sequencing artifact. Differences between HLA loci emerged in a later analysis of TCR association rates, with DRB1 most and HLA-C fewest. Accurate prediction of HLA-A and HLA-B alleles (for most subjects) was reportedly achieved from TCR beta sequences.

As concerns this clone: The target antigen is unknown.

The sample taken for sequencing was PBMCs. The TCR comes from a male donor in good health and CMV-seronegative.

CDR3 DNA sequence: TGTGCCAGCAGAAAGACACTTAGCTCCTACGAGCAGTACTTC. Amino acid sequence: CASRKTLSSYEQYF. The rearrangement uses TRBV6-4 and TRBJ2-7; no definite D call. Germline loops: CDR1 MRHNA, CDR2 SNTAGT. Between the trimmed V and J ends, which lost 6 bases and 0 bases, there was a span of 12 bases. The CDR3 spans 14 residues.